Following are 20 T cell receptor beta chains from one sample sequenced in a study of shared clonotypes between healthy human individuals. Measured with immunoSEQ multiplex PCR; TCRdb has only the in-frame clones, and not every one. The sample holds 450,000 to 500,000 clones; around 73% are singletons and the top ten take about 11%. Material for sequencing was PBMCs. The receptor set was obtained from a woman in her 40s in good health. Some clones in this sample may be carry-over from other donors' samples.

This chain links TRBV7-2 with TRBJ2-7; D not resolved. Germline CDR1 is SGHTA and CDR2 is FQGNSA. CDR3 length equals 12 residues. Between the trimmed V and J ends, which lost 5 bases and 4 bases, there was a span of 9 bases. CDR3 in amino acids: CASSALMYEQYF. Here the CDR3 DNA reads TGTGCCAGCAGCGCCCTGATGTACGAGCAGTACTTC.

The J gene is TRBJ2-1, the V gene TRBV10-1; D gene unclear. CDR1 and CDR2 (germline): WNHNN, SYGVQD (reference sequence). The CDR3 runs to 13 residues. V shed 7 bases and J shed 3 bases, with 10 bases lying between them. The CDR3 bases are TGCGCCAGCAACCCTAGACTCTACAATGAGCAGTTCTTC. As protein: CASNPRLYNEQFF.

This chain connects TRBV11-1 to TRBJ1-1; tentative D call: TRBD1 (5 bases). The V gene's germline CDR1 is SGHAT and CDR2 FQDESV (reference sequence). The CDR3 is 12 amino acids. Trimming removed 5 bases from V and 9 bases from J, with 13 bases in between. CDR3 DNA sequence: TGTGCCAGCAGCCCAGGGCCGCCGCAAGCTTTCTTT. It codes for CASSPGPPQAFF.

This clone appeared a few times. The V and J genes are TRBV6-1 and TRBJ1-4, with 7 bases identical to TRBD1. CDR3 length: 14 residues. The germline V gene encodes CDR1 MNHNS and CDR2 SASEGT. J lost 8 bases, V lost 7 bases, and 10 bases had no gene match. The CDR3, as DNA: TGTGCCAGCAAACGTACAGGGGATATCGAAAAACTGTTTTTT. It specifies CASKRTGDIEKLFF.

J is TRBJ1-1 and V is TRBV5-1; no clear D. Trimming removed 0 bases at V and 0 bases at J, with 6 bases between. Germline V gene lookup returns CDR1 SGHRS and CDR2 YFSETQ. CDR3 size: 14 residues. CDR3 sequence (DNA): TGCGCCAGCAGCTTGGCGCCGGTGAACACTGAAGCTTTCTTT. Translation: CASSLAPVNTEAFF.

The chain is built from TRBV2 and TRBJ1-2; a weak D match, TRBD1 (5 bases). Germline V gene lookup returns CDR1 SNHLY and CDR2 FYNNEI. CDR3 length: 14 residues. The V end lost 3 bases, the J end lost 2 bases, and 10 bases lay between the germline ends. The CDR3 DNA sequence: TGTGCCAGCAGTGAGGATTACAGGAACTATGGCTACACCTTC. Protein product: CASSEDYRNYGYTF.

This clone has more than one count but fewer than ten. The likely explanation is a read error, given a far larger clone one base away. This CDR3 is also generated by other DNA sequences in the sample. The rearrangement links TRBV30 to TRBJ2-2; D is uncertain. The CDR3 length is 15 residues. CDR1 is GTSNPN and CDR2 is SVGIG in the germline V gene (reference sequence). The CDR3 sequence is CAWSVKPRDTGELFF. Written as DNA, the CDR3 is TGCGCCTGGAGTGTAAAACCCCGGGACACCGGGGAGCTGTTTTTT. The full variable domain, rest sourced from reference TRBV30 and TRBJ2-2, is SQTIHQWPATLVQPVGSPLSLECTVEGTSNPNLYWYRQAAGRGLQLLFYSVGIGQISSEVPQNLSASRPQDRQFILSSKKLLLSDSGFYLCAWSVKPRDTGELFFGEGSRLTVL.

CDR3 nucleotide sequence: TGTGCCAGCAGCCCCCCTGCAGGGAACCTCTACGAGCAGTACTTC. Its translation: CASSPPAGNLYEQYF. The chain employs TRBV7-9 and TRBJ2-7; D might be TRBD1 (5 bases). CDR3 size: 15 residues. V lost 5 bases, J lost 3 bases, and 17 bases lay in between. Germline V gives CDR1 SEHNR, CDR2 FQNEAQ (reference sequence).

This chain joins TRBV6-5 and TRBJ2-3, with a weak D call TRBD2 (5 bases). V gave up 8 bases and J gave up 6 bases, with 18 bases separating them. The CDR3 extends over 14 amino acids. Germline CDR1 is MNHEY and CDR2 is SVGAGI. The CDR3 nucleotides read TGTGCCAGCCGCCGGGGTGGAGTAGTCGATACGCAGTATTTT. It specifies CASRRGGVVDTQYF.

The chain couples TRBV7-9 to TRBJ2-3, with D hard to call. Germline V gene data show CDR1 as SEHNR and CDR2 as FQNEAQ (reference sequence). V was shortened by 1 base and J by 6 bases, with 14 bases between the two germline ends. This CDR3 is built from 15 residues. The CDR3: CASSLGVFMGDTQYF. The DNA for the CDR3 is TGTGCCAGCAGCTTAGGGGTCTTTATGGGGGATACGCAGTATTTT.

V is TRBV11-3 and J is TRBJ2-2; possible D gene TRBD1, 6 bases. Between the trimmed V and J ends, which lost 5 bases and 1 base, there was a span of 14 bases. This CDR3 has 16 residues. Germline CDR1 and CDR2: SGHNT and YENEEA. The CDR3 DNA reads TGTGCCAGCAGCCATGAGGGGACAAGGAACACCGGGGAGCTGTTTTTT. The encoded protein is CASSHEGTRNTGELFF.

The chain uses TRBV4-1 and TRBJ2-3; 10 bases agree with TRBD2. Germline trimming cut 1 base from V and 0 bases from J; bases unmatched to any gene: 7. This CDR3 is built from 18 residues. Per the germline V gene, CDR1 is MGHRA and CDR2 is YSYEKL. The CDR3 is CASSQGSLAGVSTDTQYF. The CDR3 DNA reads TGCGCCAGCAGCCAAGGGTCCCTAGCGGGAGTTAGCACAGATACGCAGTATTTT.

J is TRBJ2-5 and V is TRBV5-1, with D perhaps given as TRBD1 or TRBD2 (5 bases each). The CDR3 spans 18 residues. Germline V gives CDR1 SGHRS, CDR2 YFSETQ. V gave up 2 bases and J gave up 4 bases, with 24 bases separating them. The CDR3 loop reads CASSFSPPQSGTLETQYF. The CDR3 nucleotides are TGCGCCAGCAGCTTTAGCCCTCCTCAATCAGGGACGTTAGAGACCCAGTACTTC.

The rearrangement links TRBV7-2 to TRBJ2-1; 7 bases are a match to TRBD1. The CDR3 runs 15 residues. The V and J ends lost 5 bases and 3 bases, in that order; junction bases with no gene match: 7. Germline CDR1 is SGHTA and CDR2 is FQGNSA. CDR3 loop: CASSLQGSVYNEQFF. The CDR3 bases are TGTGCCAGCAGCCTACAGGGGTCGGTCTACAATGAGCAGTTCTTC.

The V gene is TRBV27, the J gene TRBJ1-1; 7 bases align to TRBD1. This CDR3 has 16 amino acids. Germline lookup yields CDR1 MNHEY and CDR2 SMNVEV (reference sequence). Unmatched junction bases numbered 7, after V lost 2 bases and J lost 1 base. CDR3 nucleotide sequence: TGTGCCAGCAGTTTAGGTTGGGGGACAGCGAACACTGAAGCTTTCTTT. Encoded protein: CASSLGWGTANTEAFF.

J is TRBJ2-1 and V is TRBV29-1, with D tentatively TRBD1 or TRBD2 (5 bases each). The germline V gene encodes CDR1 SQVTM and CDR2 ANQGSEA. The CDR3 has 16 amino acids. V lost 4 bases, J lost 4 bases, and 20 bases lay in between. This CDR3 reads CSVASTARGPYNEQFF. The DNA of the CDR3 is TGCAGCGTTGCCTCCACTGCTAGGGGACCTTACAATGAGCAGTTCTTC.

Comments on this clone: Other DNA sequences from this sample encode an identical CDR3 as well. J is TRBJ1-1 and V is TRBV9; tentatively, D is TRBD1 (5 bases). Trimming cost V 0 bases and J 4 bases, with 13 bases left between them. Germline values: CDR1 SGDLS, CDR2 YYNGEE. The CDR3 loop spans 15 amino acids. In DNA, the CDR3 is TGTGCCAGCAGCGTAGCTCCTCAGGGTTCCACTGAAGCTTTCTTT. Its translation is CASSVAPQGSTEAFF.

This chain joins TRBV5-1 and TRBJ2-7; 7 bases agree with TRBD1. This CDR3 has 15 residues. Trimming removed 3 bases from V and 0 bases from J; junction bases left unmatched: 6. The V gene's germline CDR1 is SGHRS and CDR2 YFSETQ. CDR3 nucleotide sequence: TGCGCCAGCAGCTCGACAGGGTATGTCTCCTACGAGCAGTACTTC. Its protein is CASSSTGYVSYEQYF.

The chain couples TRBV19 to TRBJ1-3; D is unclear. There are 16 residues in the CDR3. CDR1 LNHDA and CDR2 SQIVND come from the germline V gene (reference sequence). V dropped 6 bases and J dropped 0 bases, with 15 bases sitting between them. CDR3 bases: TGTGCCAGTAGCCCGACCGGACTGATCTCTGGAAACACCATATATTTT. It is translated as CASSPTGLISGNTIYF.

J is TRBJ1-1 and V is TRBV6-6; D call uncertain. The V gene lost 6 bases and the J gene lost 1 base, with 3 bases spanning the gap. Germline CDR1 MNHNY, CDR2 SVGAGI (reference sequence). The CDR3 contains 11 residues. In DNA, the CDR3 is TGTGCCAGCAGGCGGAACACTGAAGCTTTCTTT. As protein: CASRRNTEAFF.